These T cell receptor beta chains were read from a single sample in a study of T-cell reconstitution after alpha-beta-depleted transplantation in children. TCRdb used MiXCR to reprocess the PCR reads, holding one entry per CDR3 protein. The sample has around 670,000 distinct CDR3 sequences; over 10% are singletons. Sequenced material: PBMCs, taken before TCRalphabeta/CD19-depleted stem cell transplant. All receptors derive from a girl aged 2 to 10 with congenital amegakaryocytic thrombocytopenia, due to receive a stem cell transplant. Both conserved end residues are part of each CDR3. A D gene is named only where the DNA matches it firmly. Expanded clones are given a class, and other clones once, few, many or no size at all.

j_call d_call clone_size v_call cdr3_nt cdr3_aa
TRBJ1-1 NA many TRBV27 TGTGCCAGCAGTTTAGCAGCCTACACTGAAGCTTTCTTT CASSLAAYTEAFF
TRBJ2-3 NA many TRBV20-1 TGCAGTGCTGCCACAGCCACGCAGTATTTT CSAATATQYF
TRBJ1-2 NA few TRBV12-3/TRBV12-4 TGTGCCAGCAGTTTTGGGAGGATTGGCTACACCTTC CASSFGRIGYTF
TRBJ2-5 NA NA TRBV7-6 TGTGCCAGCAGCAAACGGGGAAGAGGAGAGACCCAGTACTTC CASSKRGRGETQYF
TRBJ2-1 NA NA TRBV5-1 TGCGCCAGCAAGTCCCCGGGCGTCTCCAATGAGCAGTTCTTC CASKSPGVSNEQFF
TRBJ1-5 TRBD1 many TRBV28 TGTGCCAGCAGCCCCTGGACAGGGATAGTTCAGCCCCAGCATTTT CASSPWTGIVQPQHF
TRBJ2-6 NA many TRBV29-1 TGCAGCGTTGAATCTTCAGGGGATCTAGGGGCCAACGTCCTGACTTTC CSVESSGDLGANVLTF
TRBJ1-5 TRBD1 few TRBV19 TGTGCCAGTAGTATGGGACAGGGGGATAGCAATCAGCCCCAGCATTTT CASSMGQGDSNQPQHF
TRBJ1-2 TRBD1 NA TRBV20-1 TGCAGTGCTAGAGCGACAGGGCGGGATGGCTACACCTTC CSARATGRDGYTF
TRBJ2-5 NA NA TRBV7-3 TGTGCCAGCAGCCCCGGCGGAGTGGGAAAAGAGACCCAGTACTTC CASSPGGVGKETQYF
TRBJ2-5 NA few TRBV5-5 TGTGCCAGCAGCCCCACAGGGATTGAGACCCAGTACTTC CASSPTGIETQYF
TRBJ2-1 NA NA TRBV7-2 TGTTCCAGCAGCTTAGCGCACAATGAGCAGTTCTTC CSSSLAHNEQFF
TRBJ2-5 NA many TRBV12-3/TRBV12-4 TGTGCCAGCAGTTTGTTTTTCGAGACCCAGTACTTC CASSLFFETQYF
TRBJ2-3 NA few TRBV4-1 TGCGCCAGCAGCCAAGAGCAGCCCCCAGATACGCAGTATTTT CASSQEQPPDTQYF
TRBJ2-1 NA many TRBV18 TGTGCCAGCTTACGTACGGGATCCGAAGAGCAGTTCTTC CASLRTGSEEQFF
TRBJ2-3 NA few TRBV7-2 TGTGCCAGCAGCTTAGCGGGAGTAATAACAGATACGCAGTATTTT CASSLAGVITDTQYF
TRBJ1-4 NA many TRBV5-1 TGCGCCAGCAGTCCGGGAGAGTTGAGAGAAAAACTGTTTTTT CASSPGELREKLFF
TRBJ2-7 TRBD1 many TRBV27 TGTGCCAGCAGTTATGGACAGGGGGTCGAGCAGTACTTC CASSYGQGVEQYF
TRBJ1-4 NA NA TRBV12-3/TRBV12-4 TGTGCCAGCAGTTTAGGGGGGGACGCCCTCTGGGAAAAACTGTTTTTT CASSLGGDALWEKLFF
TRBJ2-3 NA many TRBV24-1 TGTGCCACCATGAAGGGACCCAGCACAGATACGCAGTATTTT CATMKGPSTDTQYF
TRBJ2-1 NA many TRBV20-1 TGCAGTGCTAGCGGGAAAGATGAGCAGTTCTTC CSASGKDEQFF
TRBJ1-4 TRBD1 NA TRBV10-3 TGTGCCATCAGTGCGCCCCCTGGACAGGGGGATGTTGAAAAACTGTTTTTT CAISAPPGQGDVEKLFF
TRBJ2-1 TRBD2 many TRBV20-1 TGCAGTGCGCCCTCGGGACTAGCGGGTCGCAAGGAGCAGTTCTTC CSAPSGLAGRKEQFF
TRBJ2-7 NA many TRBV4-2 TGTGCCAGCAGCCCCGTCGACGCCAGCCTTGGCGAGCAGTACTTC CASSPVDASLGEQYF
TRBJ2-3 TRBD2 NA TRBV28 TGTGCCAGCAGCGGGGAGCGGGAGTCCGCAGATACGCAGTATTTT CASSGERESADTQYF
TRBJ1-1 NA few TRBV7-9 TGTGCCAGCAGCTCATCGGTGGGGGTGGGAAACACTGAAGCTTTCTTT CASSSSVGVGNTEAFF
TRBJ2-6 NA many TRBV6-1 TGTGCCAGCAGCTCAGGGGTGGTGTCTGGGGCCAACGTCCTGACTTTC CASSSGVVSGANVLTF
TRBJ2-2 NA NA TRBV12-3/TRBV12-4 TGTGCCAGCAGTTTACAGGAGTGGGCCGGGGAGCTGTTTTTT CASSLQEWAGELFF
TRBJ2-1 NA NA TRBV5-1 TGCGCCAGCTGTTACAGGGGGGGGTTACCGTTCTTC CASCYRGGLPFF
TRBJ2-2 TRBD1 NA TRBV20-1 TGCAGTGCTGCTCCGCCCGGGACAGGGGGCTCGCGGGAGCTGTTTTTT CSAAPPGTGGSRELFF
TRBJ2-5 NA many TRBV5-1 TGCGCCAGCAGCTTCGGGGGACTCGCTCAGGAGACCCAGTACTTC CASSFGGLAQETQYF
TRBJ2-2 NA few TRBV28 TGTGCCAGCAGTTTAGGCAGGACGTTCGCGAACACCGGGGAGCTGTTTTTT CASSLGRTFANTGELFF
TRBJ1-5 NA NA TRBV14 TGTGCCAGCAGCCAAGATCATCCGGGACACAATCAGCCCCAGCATTTT CASSQDHPGHNQPQHF
TRBJ2-3 TRBD2 many TRBV20-1 TGCAGTGCTGGGACTAGCCAGAATACGCAGTATTTT CSAGTSQNTQYF
TRBJ2-1 NA many TRBV5-1 TGCGCCAGCAGCTTGGCCTCGGCGGGAAACAATGAGCAGTTCTTC CASSLASAGNNEQFF
TRBJ2-7 TRBD2 NA TRBV5-1 TGCGCCAGCAGAGTCAGCGGGACGGGCGCCTACGAGCAGTACTTC CASRVSGTGAYEQYF